These T cell receptor beta chains were read from a single sample in a study of graft-versus-host responses after intestinal transplantation. Using immunoSEQ multiplex PCR, the repertoire was profiled, and TCRdb retains in-frame clones only, with some absent. This table has over 20,000 clones, approximately 45% appearing once. Sample: alloreactive CD4+ T cells from a mixed lymphocyte reaction culture, taken before intestinal transplant. The receptors originated from a human patient who received an intestinal transplant. Both conserved end residues are part of each CDR3. The order of the fields is J gene, clone size, D gene, V gene, CDR3 protein, CDR3 DNA. The D gene is left open where the match is weak. Clone size is given for some rows only: seen once, a few or many times, or a class if the clone is expanded.

j_call: TRBJ2-5
clone_size: few
d_call: TRBD2
v_call: TRBV5-1
cdr3_aa: CASSTGLAGGQETQYF
cdr3_nt: TGCGCCAGCAGCACCGGACTAGCGGGGGGGCAAGAGACCCAGTACTTC

j_call: TRBJ2-1
clone_size: few
d_call: NA
v_call: TRBV7-3
cdr3_aa: CASSLTRDRYNEQFF
cdr3_nt: TGTGCCAGCAGCTTAACGCGGGACAGATACAATGAGCAGTTCTTC

j_call: TRBJ2-2
clone_size: once
d_call: TRBD2
v_call: TRBV6-5
cdr3_aa: CASSSGTSGHTGELFF
cdr3_nt: TGTGCCAGCAGTTCCGGGACTAGCGGACACACCGGGGAGCTGTTTTTT

j_call: TRBJ2-7
clone_size: NA
d_call: TRBD1
v_call: TRBV6-5
cdr3_aa: CASRGDSPYEQYF
cdr3_nt: TGTGCCAGCAGGGGGGACAGCCCCTACGAGCAGTACTTC

j_call: TRBJ2-7
clone_size: few
d_call: NA
v_call: TRBV6-5
cdr3_aa: CASSYGGGEQYF
cdr3_nt: TGTGCCAGCAGTTACGGGGGAGGTGAGCAGTACTTC

j_call: TRBJ1-5
clone_size: few
d_call: NA
v_call: TRBV23-1
cdr3_aa: CASTLTAYSNQPQHF
cdr3_nt: TGCGCCAGCACCCTGACAGCTTATAGCAATCAGCCCCAGCATTTT

j_call: TRBJ1-1
clone_size: NA
d_call: NA
v_call: TRBV10-1
cdr3_aa: CASSVGGDTEAFF
cdr3_nt: TGCGCCAGCAGTGTAGGAGGGGACACTGAAGCTTTCTTT

j_call: TRBJ2-7
clone_size: NA
d_call: TRBD2
v_call: TRBV11-2
cdr3_aa: CASSLVGLAINEQYF
cdr3_nt: TGTGCCAGCAGCTTAGTGGGACTAGCGATCAACGAGCAGTACTTC

j_call: TRBJ1-1
clone_size: NA
d_call: TRBD1
v_call: TRBV6-1
cdr3_aa: CASSIQGALNTEAFF
cdr3_nt: TGTGCCAGCAGTATACAGGGGGCCTTGAACACTGAAGCTTTCTTT

j_call: TRBJ2-5
clone_size: NA
d_call: TRBD2
v_call: TRBV9
cdr3_aa: CASSVGLAGGETQYF
cdr3_nt: TGTGCCAGCAGCGTAGGACTAGCGGGAGGAGAGACCCAGTACTTC

j_call: TRBJ2-1
clone_size: NA
d_call: TRBD2
v_call: TRBV5-1
cdr3_aa: CASSLVASGADEQFF
cdr3_nt: TGCGCCAGCAGCTTGGTGGCTAGCGGGGCAGATGAGCAGTTCTTC

j_call: TRBJ1-1
clone_size: NA
d_call: TRBD1
v_call: TRBV7-2
cdr3_aa: CASSSVGHTGGRAEAFF
cdr3_nt: TGTGCCAGCAGCTCGGTGGGTCACACAGGGGGCCGGGCTGAAGCTTTCTTT

j_call: TRBJ2-5
clone_size: NA
d_call: TRBD2
v_call: TRBV7-8
cdr3_aa: CASSFRGEETQYF
cdr3_nt: TGTGCCAGCAGCTTCCGGGGGGAAGAGACCCAGTACTTC

j_call: TRBJ2-5
clone_size: NA
d_call: NA
v_call: TRBV5-4
cdr3_aa: CASSLAGETQYF
cdr3_nt: TGTGCCAGCAGCTTGGCAGGGGAGACCCAGTACTTC

j_call: TRBJ2-7
clone_size: NA
d_call: NA
v_call: TRBV9
cdr3_aa: CASSPQGGISYEQYF
cdr3_nt: TGTGCCAGCAGCCCCCAGGGCGGAATCTCCTACGAGCAGTACTTC

j_call: TRBJ2-7
clone_size: few
d_call: TRBD1
v_call: TRBV5-1
cdr3_aa: CASSMGTGGYEQYF
cdr3_nt: TGCGCCAGCAGCATGGGGACAGGGGGCTACGAGCAGTACTTC

j_call: TRBJ2-3
clone_size: few
d_call: NA
v_call: TRBV29-1
cdr3_aa: CSVDSLLIPDTQYF
cdr3_nt: TGCAGCGTTGATAGTCTATTGATACCGGATACGCAGTATTTT

j_call: TRBJ1-3
clone_size: NA
d_call: NA
v_call: TRBV10-3
cdr3_aa: CAISETRTVSGNTIYF
cdr3_nt: TGTGCCATCAGTGAGACCCGGACAGTCTCTGGAAACACCATATATTTT

j_call: TRBJ2-6
clone_size: few
d_call: NA
v_call: TRBV4-2
cdr3_aa: CASSQTGSTSGANVLTF
cdr3_nt: TGTGCCAGCAGCCAGACAGGTTCGACCTCTGGGGCCAACGTCCTGACTTTC

j_call: TRBJ2-3
clone_size: NA
d_call: TRBD2
v_call: TRBV7-2
cdr3_aa: CASSLAAGGPYTQYF
cdr3_nt: TGTGCCAGCAGCCTGGCAGCGGGGGGGCCGTATACGCAGTATTTT

j_call: TRBJ2-3
clone_size: NA
d_call: NA
v_call: TRBV6-1
cdr3_aa: CASSEFELAVRGTQYF
cdr3_nt: TGTGCCAGCAGTGAATTCGAACTAGCAGTCAGAGGTACGCAGTATTTT

j_call: TRBJ1-4
clone_size: NA
d_call: TRBD1
v_call: TRBV11-1
cdr3_aa: CASSQGQGAWTNEKLFF
cdr3_nt: TGTGCCAGCAGCCAGGGCCAGGGGGCTTGGACTAATGAAAAACTGTTTTTT

j_call: TRBJ1-1
clone_size: few
d_call: TRBD1
v_call: TRBV19
cdr3_aa: CASSIRGAGGMNTEAFF
cdr3_nt: TGTGCCAGTAGTATAAGGGGGGCAGGGGGTATGAACACTGAAGCTTTCTTT

j_call: TRBJ2-2
clone_size: NA
d_call: NA
v_call: TRBV5-4
cdr3_aa: CASSPVQGYTGELFF
cdr3_nt: TGTGCCAGCAGCCCGGTCCAGGGTTACACCGGGGAGCTGTTTTTT

j_call: TRBJ1-2
clone_size: NA
d_call: TRBD1
v_call: TRBV5-1
cdr3_aa: CASSLGDSSYGYTF
cdr3_nt: TGCGCCAGCAGCTTGGGGGACAGCTCCTATGGCTACACCTTC

j_call: TRBJ1-6
clone_size: NA
d_call: NA
v_call: TRBV6-6
cdr3_aa: CASSYLPVNSPLHF
cdr3_nt: TGTGCCAGCAGTTACTTACCAGTTAATTCACCCCTCCACTTT

j_call: TRBJ1-6
clone_size: NA
d_call: NA
v_call: TRBV6-6
cdr3_aa: CASKDSLYNSPLHF
cdr3_nt: TGTGCCAGCAAGGACAGCCTCTATAATTCACCCCTCCACTTT

j_call: TRBJ2-7
clone_size: NA
d_call: NA
v_call: TRBV7-2
cdr3_aa: CASSTSPHEQYF
cdr3_nt: TGTGCCAGCAGCACTTCCCCACACGAGCAGTACTTC

j_call: TRBJ1-6
clone_size: NA
d_call: TRBD1
v_call: TRBV9
cdr3_aa: CASSRTGDSYNSPLHF
cdr3_nt: TGTGCCAGCAGCCGGACAGGCGATTCCTATAATTCACCCCTCCACTTT

j_call: TRBJ1-1
clone_size: few
d_call: NA
v_call: TRBV5-4
cdr3_aa: CASSAPPGEAFF
cdr3_nt: TGTGCCAGCAGCGCCCCCCCGGGGGAAGCTTTCTTT

j_call: TRBJ1-1
clone_size: NA
d_call: NA
v_call: TRBV18
cdr3_aa: CASSPPGVNTEAFF
cdr3_nt: TGTGCCAGCTCACCACCAGGGGTGAACACTGAAGCTTTCTTT

j_call: TRBJ1-1
clone_size: NA
d_call: NA
v_call: TRBV2
cdr3_aa: CASSEIGRVGTEAFF
cdr3_nt: TGTGCCAGCAGTGAGATCGGCAGGGTGGGCACTGAAGCTTTCTTT

j_call: TRBJ1-1
clone_size: NA
d_call: NA
v_call: TRBV18
cdr3_aa: CASSPNLNTEAFF
cdr3_nt: TGTGCCAGCTCACCGAACTTGAACACTGAAGCTTTCTTT

j_call: TRBJ1-5
clone_size: NA
d_call: NA
v_call: TRBV19
cdr3_aa: CASSIDRVGLRQPQHF
cdr3_nt: TGTGCCAGTAGTATAGATCGGGTGGGGCTGCGTCAGCCCCAGCATTTT

j_call: TRBJ2-1
clone_size: few
d_call: NA
v_call: TRBV14
cdr3_aa: CASSQQTRGEYNEQFF
cdr3_nt: TGTGCCAGCAGCCAACAGACCAGGGGGGAGTACAATGAGCAGTTCTTC

j_call: TRBJ1-6
clone_size: NA
d_call: TRBD1
v_call: TRBV7-9
cdr3_aa: CASTRDSSYNSPLHF
cdr3_nt: TGTGCCAGCACCCGGGACAGCTCCTATAATTCACCCCTCCACTTT

j_call: TRBJ2-5
clone_size: medium-sized
d_call: NA
v_call: TRBV7-9
cdr3_aa: CASSRGQLGWTQYF
cdr3_nt: TGTGCCAGCAGCCGCGGACAGTTGGGTTGGACCCAGTACTTC

j_call: TRBJ2-4
clone_size: NA
d_call: NA
v_call: TRBV6-4
cdr3_aa: CASTTGSLRQGLAKNIQYF
cdr3_nt: TGTGCCAGCACCACGGGCTCCCTACGGCAGGGGCTAGCCAAAAACATTCAGTACTTC

j_call: TRBJ2-3
clone_size: once
d_call: TRBD2
v_call: TRBV7-3
cdr3_aa: CASSISSGPGGDTQYF
cdr3_nt: TGTGCCAGCAGCATTTCTAGCGGCCCTGGGGGAGATACGCAGTATTTT

j_call: TRBJ1-1
clone_size: few
d_call: NA
v_call: TRBV5-1
cdr3_aa: CASSLVGQVMNTEAFF
cdr3_nt: TGCGCCAGCAGCTTGGTTGGGCAAGTGATGAACACTGAAGCTTTCTTT

j_call: TRBJ1-2
clone_size: NA
d_call: TRBD1
v_call: TRBV5-1
cdr3_aa: CASTRDSLNYGYTF
cdr3_nt: TGCGCCAGCACCAGGGACAGCCTTAACTATGGCTACACCTTC

j_call: TRBJ1-4
clone_size: NA
d_call: TRBD1
v_call: TRBV9
cdr3_aa: CASSPQGAGEKLFF
cdr3_nt: TGTGCCAGCAGCCCCCAGGGGGCAGGTGAAAAACTGTTTTTT

j_call: TRBJ2-4
clone_size: NA
d_call: NA
v_call: TRBV12-1
cdr3_aa: CASSFTSGGPNIQYF
cdr3_nt: TGTGCCAGCAGCTTTACTAGCGGGGGGCCCAACATTCAGTACTTC

j_call: TRBJ1-2
clone_size: few
d_call: NA
v_call: TRBV18
cdr3_aa: CASSRRSGANYGYTF
cdr3_nt: TGTGCCAGCTCACGTCGGTCAGGGGCTAACTATGGCTACACCTTC

j_call: TRBJ1-1
clone_size: NA
d_call: NA
v_call: TRBV7-9
cdr3_aa: CASSFSGPSPTGAEAFF
cdr3_nt: TGTGCCAGCAGCTTCTCCGGTCCGTCCCCTACCGGGGCTGAAGCTTTCTTT